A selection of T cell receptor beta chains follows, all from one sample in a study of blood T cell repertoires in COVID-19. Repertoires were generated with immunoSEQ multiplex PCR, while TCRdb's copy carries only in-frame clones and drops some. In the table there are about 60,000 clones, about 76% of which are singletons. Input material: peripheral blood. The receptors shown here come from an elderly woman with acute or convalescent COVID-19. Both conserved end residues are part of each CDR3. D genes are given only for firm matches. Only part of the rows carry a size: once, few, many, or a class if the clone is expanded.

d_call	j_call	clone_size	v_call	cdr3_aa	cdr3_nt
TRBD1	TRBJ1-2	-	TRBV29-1	CSVGRQGLYGYTF	TGCAGCGTTGGGAGACAGGGCCTCTATGGCTACACCTTC
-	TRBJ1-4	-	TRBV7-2	CASSLQAQASNEKLFF	TGTGCCAGCAGCTTACAGGCGCAAGCAAGTAATGAAAAACTGTTTTTT
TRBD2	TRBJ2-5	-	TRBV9	CASSVGGSETQYF	TGTGCCAGCAGCGTAGGCGGGAGCGAGACCCAGTACTTC
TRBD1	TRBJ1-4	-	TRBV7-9	CASSPRDRAGEKLFF	TGTGCCAGCAGCCCAAGGGACAGGGCTGGGGAAAAACTGTTTTTT
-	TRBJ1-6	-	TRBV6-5	CASSPGGYNSPLHF	TGTGCCAGCAGCCCCGGGGGATATAATTCACCCCTCCACTTT
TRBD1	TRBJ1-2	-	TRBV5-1	CASSLRQGAGGYTF	TGCGCCAGCAGCTTGCGACAGGGGGCAGGTGGCTACACCTTC
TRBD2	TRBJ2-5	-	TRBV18	CASSPPSSGRYQETQYF	TGTGCCAGCTCACCCCCTTCTAGCGGGAGGTACCAAGAGACCCAGTACTTC
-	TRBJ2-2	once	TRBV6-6	CASSYQGQSGELFF	TGTGCCAGCAGTTACCAGGGGCAGTCCGGGGAGCTGTTTTTT
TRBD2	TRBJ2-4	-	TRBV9	CASSPTSGKNIQYF	TGTGCCAGCAGTCCTACTAGCGGGAAAAACATTCAGTACTTC
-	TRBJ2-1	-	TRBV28	CASLGQYNEQFF	TGTGCCAGCCTCGGACAGTACAATGAGCAGTTCTTC
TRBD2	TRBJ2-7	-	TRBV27	CASSLTSGRSYEQYF	TGTGCCAGCAGTTTAACTAGCGGGAGATCCTACGAGCAGTACTTC
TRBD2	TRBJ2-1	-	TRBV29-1	CSVPGGSVSYNEQFF	TGCAGCGTCCCCGGGGGGAGCGTATCCTACAATGAGCAGTTCTTC
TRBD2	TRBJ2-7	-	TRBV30	CAWSIASGMASYEQYF	TGTGCCTGGAGTATCGCTAGCGGGATGGCCTCCTACGAGCAGTACTTC
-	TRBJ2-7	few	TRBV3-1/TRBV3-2	CASSQGGSGSYEQYF	TGTGCCAGCAGCCAAGGCGGTAGCGGCTCCTACGAGCAGTACTTC
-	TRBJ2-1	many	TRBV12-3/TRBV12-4	CASSLTPSPEQFF	TGTGCCAGCAGTTTAACCCCTAGCCCTGAGCAGTTCTTC
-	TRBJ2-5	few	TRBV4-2	CASSQDPGETQYF	TGTGCCAGCAGCCAAGATCCGGGAGAGACCCAGTACTTC
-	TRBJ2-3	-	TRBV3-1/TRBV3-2	CASSRTRGGDTQYF	TGTGCCAGCAGCCGTACTAGGGGGGGGGATACGCAGTATTTT
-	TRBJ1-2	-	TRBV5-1	CASSLWEGHGYTF	TGCGCCAGCAGCCTATGGGAGGGACATGGCTACACCTTC
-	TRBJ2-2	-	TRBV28	CASSLPRANTGELFF	TGTGCCAGCAGTTTACCCCGGGCGAACACCGGGGAGCTGTTTTTT
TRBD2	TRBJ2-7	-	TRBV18	CASSRSSGRSSEQYF	TGTGCCAGCTCACGCTCTAGCGGGAGGTCCTCCGAGCAGTACTTC
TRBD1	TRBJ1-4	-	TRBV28	CASRWGTGSGGEKLFF	TGTGCCAGCAGATGGGGGACAGGCTCTGGTGGTGAAAAACTGTTTTTT
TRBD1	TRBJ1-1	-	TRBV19	CASSIRTGGTEAFF	TGTGCCAGTAGTATCCGGACAGGGGGAACTGAAGCTTTCTTT
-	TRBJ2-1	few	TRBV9	CASSVVAGNEQFF	TGTGCCAGCAGCGTAGTTGCCGGGAATGAGCAGTTCTTC
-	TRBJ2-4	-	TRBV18	CASSPDYLYGAKNIQYF	TGTGCCAGCTCACCAGATTACCTTTACGGAGCCAAAAACATTCAGTACTTC
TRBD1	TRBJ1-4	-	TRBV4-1	CASSVRLGDRDEKLFF	TGCGCCAGCAGCGTTCGTCTCGGGGACAGGGACGAAAAACTGTTTTTT
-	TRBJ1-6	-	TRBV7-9	CASSSRGDNNSPLHF	TGTGCCAGCAGTTCCAGGGGAGACAATAATTCACCCCTCCACTTT
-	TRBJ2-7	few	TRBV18	CASSRGGQASYEQYF	TGTGCCAGCTCACGGGGAGGACAGGCGAGCTACGAGCAGTACTTC
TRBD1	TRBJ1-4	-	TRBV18	CASSPRQTGGNEKLFF	TGTGCCAGCTCACCACGACAGACAGGGGGGAATGAAAAACTGTTTTTT
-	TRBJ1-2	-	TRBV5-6	CASSSTGGNYGYTF	TGTGCCAGCAGCTCGACCGGCGGTAACTATGGCTACACCTTC
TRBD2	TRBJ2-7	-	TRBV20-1	CSASPVAASGQYF	TGCAGTGCTAGTCCCGTGGCGGCTAGCGGGCAGTACTTC
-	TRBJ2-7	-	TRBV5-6	CASRPVGQGGNEQYF	TGTGCCAGCAGACCGGTCGGGCAGGGAGGCAACGAGCAGTACTTC
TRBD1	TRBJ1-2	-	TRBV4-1	CASSQPGQGVRAGYTF	TGCGCCAGCAGCCAACCGGGACAGGGAGTTCGGGCTGGCTACACCTTC
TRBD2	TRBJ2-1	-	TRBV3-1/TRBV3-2	CASSGSPGGEQFF	TGTGCCAGCAGCGGGTCCCCGGGGGGTGAGCAGTTCTTC
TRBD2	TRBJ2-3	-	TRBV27	CASSRGLAGVSTDTQYF	TGTGCCAGCAGTCGGGGACTAGCGGGAGTGAGCACAGATACGCAGTATTTT
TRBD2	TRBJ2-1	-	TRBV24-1	CATSDSGLAGIYNEQFF	TGTGCCACCAGTGATTCGGGACTAGCGGGAATATACAATGAGCAGTTCTTC
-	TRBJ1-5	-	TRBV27	CASSLSLTGYGNQPQHF	TGTGCCAGCAGTTTATCCCTCACAGGGTATGGCAATCAGCCCCAGCATTTT
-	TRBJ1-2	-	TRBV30	CAWNPLGLRVGYTF	TGTGCCTGGAATCCCCTGGGCCTGCGGGTCGGCTACACCTTC
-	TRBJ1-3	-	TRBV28	CASSLAIVGTAGNTIYF	TGTGCCAGCAGTTTAGCCATCGTTGGGACTGCTGGAAACACCATATATTTT
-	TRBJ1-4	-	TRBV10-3	CAISESGGEGEKLFF	TGTGCCATCAGTGAGTCGGGGGGAGAAGGTGAAAAACTGTTTTTT
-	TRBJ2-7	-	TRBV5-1	CASSPGTYEQYF	TGCGCCAGCAGCCCAGGGACTTACGAGCAGTACTTC
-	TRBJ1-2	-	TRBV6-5	CASIESVNYGYTF	TGTGCCAGCATCGAGAGTGTTAACTATGGCTACACCTTC
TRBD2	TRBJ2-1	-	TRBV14	CASSPIGLAGGPDNEQFF	TGTGCCAGCAGCCCGATCGGACTAGCGGGAGGGCCCGACAATGAGCAGTTCTTC
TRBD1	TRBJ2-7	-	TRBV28	CASSRTRGWYEQYF	TGTGCCAGCAGTCGGACCAGGGGGTGGTACGAGCAGTACTTC
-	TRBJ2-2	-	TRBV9	CASSTWATGSGELFF	TGTGCCAGCAGCACTTGGGCCACAGGGTCCGGGGAGCTGTTTTTT
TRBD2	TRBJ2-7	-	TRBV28	CASRLLAGGSEQYF	TGTGCCAGCAGGCTACTAGCGGGAGGGTCCGAGCAGTACTTC
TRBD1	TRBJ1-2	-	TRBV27	CASSLFPTGGAHLGYTF	TGTGCCAGCAGTTTATTCCCGACAGGGGGCGCCCACCTTGGCTACACCTTC
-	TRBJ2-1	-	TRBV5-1	CASSLSGDEQFF	TGCGCCAGCAGCCTATCAGGGGATGAGCAGTTCTTC
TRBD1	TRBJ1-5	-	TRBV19	CASIWWTGGSTVRNQPQHF	TGTGCCAGTATCTGGTGGACAGGGGGCAGTACGGTGCGAAATCAGCCCCAGCATTTT
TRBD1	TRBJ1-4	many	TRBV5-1	CASRNGGQFLATNEKLFF	TGCGCCAGCAGGAACGGGGGACAGTTCCTTGCAACTAATGAAAAACTGTTTTTT
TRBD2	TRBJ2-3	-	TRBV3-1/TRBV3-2	CASSSRGRAASTDTQYF	TGTGCCAGCAGCTCCCGCGGGAGGGCAGCGAGCACAGATACGCAGTATTTT
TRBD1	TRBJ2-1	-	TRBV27	CATKGDRGLSGEVEQFF	TGTGCCACCAAGGGGGACAGGGGGCTCAGCGGGGAGGTAGAGCAGTTCTTC